This T cell receptor beta chain was sequenced in a study of cytomegalovirus exposure and HLA in healthy donors. PCR amplification relied on 60 Vbeta primers (plus 13 Jbeta primers). In the study's own analysis: The count from a later analysis was 60 million to 85 million unique TCR beta chains, roughly 11 million of them shared. Clones were read by immunoSEQ multiplex PCR, and TCRdb kept only the in-frame ones, dropping some. That table supplies the V and J calls and clone size; D and trimming were determined from the DNA. The table lists 100,000 to 150,000 clones, around 83% of them singletons. The CDR3 has 16 residues. After removal of 1 base from V and 1 base from J, the junction contained 3 bases not matched to a gene. Per the germline V gene, CDR1 is KGHSH and CDR2 is LQKENI.

Source material: PBMCs. The receptor was derived from a girl aged 2 to 10 in good health and CMV-seronegative. The rearrangement joins TRBV18 to TRBJ2-2, with 7 bases matching TRBD1. The CDR3 loop is CASSPRTGLNTGELFF. CDR3 DNA: TGTGCCAGCTCACCACGGACAGGACTGAACACCGGGGAGCTGTTTTTT.